This T cell receptor beta chain was sequenced during a study of radiation and T cells in renal cell carcinoma. Sample time point: blood 4 weeks post-SBRT, at nephrectomy. The treatment here: 15 Gy SBRT to primary tumor, nephrectomy 4 weeks later. The method was immunoSEQ multiplex PCR; TCRdb's version includes in-frame clones alone and lacks a portion of them. The data show about 77,000 clones, with 75% to 90% seen just once and 2% to 3% held by the top ten. CDR1 MNHEY and CDR2 SMNVEV come from the germline V gene (reference sequence). V gave up 5 bases and J gave up 0 bases, with 16 bases separating them. The CDR3 consists of 16 residues.

The chain combines TRBV27 with TRBJ1-1; D not certain. The input for sequencing was blood, taken from a patient whose treatment included radiotherapy and nephrectomy. This receptor was identified in a woman in her sixties or seventies with renal cell carcinoma. For the CDR3, the DNA is TGTGCCAGCAGTCCGCGGACGGACGCCATGAACACTGAAGCTTTCTTT. Translating gives CASSPRTDAMNTEAFF.